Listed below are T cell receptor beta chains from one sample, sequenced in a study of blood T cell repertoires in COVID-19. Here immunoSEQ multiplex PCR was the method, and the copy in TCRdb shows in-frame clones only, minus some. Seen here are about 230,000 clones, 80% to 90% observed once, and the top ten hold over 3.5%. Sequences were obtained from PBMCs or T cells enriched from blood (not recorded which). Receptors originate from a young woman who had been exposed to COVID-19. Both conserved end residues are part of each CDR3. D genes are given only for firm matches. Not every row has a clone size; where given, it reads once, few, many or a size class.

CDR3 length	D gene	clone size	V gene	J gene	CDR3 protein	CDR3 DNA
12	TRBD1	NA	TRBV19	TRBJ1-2	CASSAQGLGYTF	TGTGCCAGTAGCGCACAGGGGTTAGGCTACACCTTC
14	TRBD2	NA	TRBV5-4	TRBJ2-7	CASSAGVAGDLQYF	TGTGCCAGCAGCGCCGGGGTAGCGGGAGATTTGCAGTACTTC
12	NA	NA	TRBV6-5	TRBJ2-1	CATTESANEQFF	TGTGCCACAACGGAGTCGGCGAATGAGCAGTTCTTC
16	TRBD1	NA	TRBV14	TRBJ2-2	CASSRYRDRGSGELFF	TGTGCCAGCAGCCGCTACCGGGACAGGGGGTCCGGGGAGCTGTTTTTT
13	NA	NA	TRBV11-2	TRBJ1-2	CASSQDRSLGYTF	TGTGCCAGCAGCCAAGACAGATCTCTAGGCTACACCTTC
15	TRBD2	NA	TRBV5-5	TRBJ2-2	CASSSLAGYTGELFF	TGTGCCAGCAGCTCATTAGCGGGATACACCGGGGAGCTGTTTTTT
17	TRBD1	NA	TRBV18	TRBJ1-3	CASSRTGGGADGNTIYF	TGTGCCAGCTCCCGTACCGGAGGGGGCGCGGATGGAAACACCATATATTTT
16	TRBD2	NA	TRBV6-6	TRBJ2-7	CASSSPLAGGSYEQYF	TGTGCCAGCAGTTCACCTCTAGCGGGGGGCTCCTACGAGCAGTACTTC
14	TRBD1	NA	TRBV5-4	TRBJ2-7	CASTVTGDPYEQYF	TGTGCCAGCACCGTGACAGGGGATCCCTACGAGCAGTACTTC
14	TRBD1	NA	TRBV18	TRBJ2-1	CASSPRQGYNEQFF	TGTGCCAGCTCACCAAGACAGGGTTACAATGAGCAGTTCTTC
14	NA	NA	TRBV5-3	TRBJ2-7	CARSSVTIPYEQYF	TGTGCCAGAAGCTCGGTTACCATTCCCTACGAGCAGTACTTC
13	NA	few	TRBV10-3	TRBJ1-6	CAISDPQGGPLHF	TGTGCCATCAGTGACCCACAGGGCGGACCCCTCCACTTT
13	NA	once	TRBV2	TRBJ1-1	CASAGRENTEAFF	TGTGCCAGTGCTGGGCGGGAGAACACTGAAGCTTTCTTT
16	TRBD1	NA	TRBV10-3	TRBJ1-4	CAMDARDRGSNEKLFF	TGTGCCATGGATGCCCGGGACAGGGGCAGTAATGAAAAACTGTTTTTT
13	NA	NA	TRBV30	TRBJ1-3	CAWSGDSGNTIYF	TGTGCCTGGTCAGGCGACTCTGGAAACACCATATATTTT
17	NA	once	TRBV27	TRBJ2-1	CASSPLGGGLSYNEQFF	TGTGCCAGCAGTCCCCTCGGAGGCGGGTTATCCTACAATGAGCAGTTCTTC
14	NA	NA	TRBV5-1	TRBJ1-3	CASSSVQGGNTIYF	TGCGCCAGCAGCTCCGTCCAGGGGGGAAACACCATATATTTT
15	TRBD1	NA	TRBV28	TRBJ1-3	CASRPQGRPGNTIYF	TGTGCCAGCAGACCACAGGGGCGACCTGGAAACACCATATATTTT
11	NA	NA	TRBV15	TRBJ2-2	CATSRGGLLFF	TGTGCCACCAGCAGAGGAGGGTTGCTGTTTTTT
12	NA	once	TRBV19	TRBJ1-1	CASRQVNTEAFF	TGTGCCAGTAGACAGGTGAACACTGAAGCTTTCTTT
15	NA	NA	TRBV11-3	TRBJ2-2	CASSLRRRRIGELFF	TGTGCCAGCAGCCTACGAAGGAGACGGATCGGGGAGCTGTTTTTT
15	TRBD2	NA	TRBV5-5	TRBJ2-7	CASRILAARTYEQYF	TGTGCCAGCAGGATACTAGCGGCTCGAACCTACGAGCAGTACTTC
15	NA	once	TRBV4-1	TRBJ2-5	CASSQTRQGHQAQYF	TGCGCCAGCAGCCAGACCCGCCAGGGGCACCAGGCCCAGTACTTC
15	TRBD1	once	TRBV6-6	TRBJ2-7	CASSLGQMDFYEQYF	TGTGCCAGCAGTTTGGGACAGATGGACTTCTACGAGCAGTACTTC
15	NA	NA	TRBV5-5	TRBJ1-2	CASSLGRFAGYGYTF	TGTGCCAGCAGCTTGGGCAGGTTTGCTGGCTATGGCTACACCTTC
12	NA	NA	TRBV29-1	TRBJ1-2	CSVDEGIYGYTF	TGCAGCGTTGATGAGGGAATATATGGCTACACCTTC
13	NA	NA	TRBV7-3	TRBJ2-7	CASSYTTSSEQYF	TGTGCCAGCAGCTACACAACATCCTCCGAGCAGTACTTC
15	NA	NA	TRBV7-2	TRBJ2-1	CASSPPGVRTHEQFF	TGTGCCAGCAGCCCCCCGGGAGTCCGGACGCATGAGCAGTTCTTC